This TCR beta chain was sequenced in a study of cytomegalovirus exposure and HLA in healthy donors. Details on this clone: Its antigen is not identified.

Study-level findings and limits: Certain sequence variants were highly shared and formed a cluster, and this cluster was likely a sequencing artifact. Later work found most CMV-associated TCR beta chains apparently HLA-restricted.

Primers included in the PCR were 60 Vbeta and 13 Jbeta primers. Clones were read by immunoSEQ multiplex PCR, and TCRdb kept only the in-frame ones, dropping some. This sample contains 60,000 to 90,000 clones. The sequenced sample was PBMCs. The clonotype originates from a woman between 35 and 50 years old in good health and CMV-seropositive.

Here the CDR3 reads CASSQVWGGTTYEQYF. The CDR3 DNA is TGTGCCAGCAGCCAGGTTTGGGGCGGTACGACCTACGAGCAGTACTTC. This rearrangement joins TRBV4-2 to TRBJ2-7; TRBD1 might be the D (5 bases). CDR1 is LGHNA and CDR2 is YNFKEQ in the germline V gene. This CDR3 is 16 amino acids long. V was clipped by 3 bases and J by 2 bases, with 17 bases between them.